Included here is one T cell receptor beta chain sequence, with context. The antigen it recognizes is unknown. Base qualities are missing; no much larger clone stands one base away. Trimming accounts for 4 bases at V and 4 bases at J, while the number of junction bases matched to no gene is 7. Its CDR3 holds 15 amino acids, cysteine through phenylalanine. Only the CDR3 DNA stays, 45 bases, in frame from base 1. CDR1 and CDR2 are drawn from the germline V gene (reference sequence): SEHNR, FQNEAQ. These data are taken from a study of T cells after yellow fever vaccination (dated by TCRdb to between 2019 and 2020). Regarding the study in general: Libraries from fractions with low cell numbers were prepared with the SMART-Seq v4 Ultra Low Input RNA kit. Bulk TCR alpha and beta repertoires were sequenced longitudinally to track T-cell clones before and after primary and booster YFV17D yellow fever vaccination. Bulk PBMC replicates and cell subsets were isolated from blood drawn at multiple timepoints before and after both primary and secondary immunization. Two healthy male donors made up the cohort, one aged 18 to 29 years and the other aged 30 to 40 years.

What the treatment or condition label conveys for this sample: live attenuated yellow fever vaccine strain. Two biological replicates of bulk PBMCs were collected at each blood-draw timepoint. PBMCs were isolated from peripheral blood using a standard Ficoll-Paque protocol. TriZol was used to extract RNA from bulk PBMCs, from CD4 and CD8 fractions, and from dextramer-positive and dextramer-negative fractions. Overall study results and their limits: A small share of clonotypes occurred in both CD4 and CD8 compartments, likely arising from convergent recombination. FACS-sorted repertoires could contain abundant contaminating clonotypes from the bulk population, so computational filtering was required. Because the study included only a couple of donors, the extent to which the findings can be generalized is limited. The secondary T-cell response was weaker than the primary response but faster, peaking on day 5 instead of day 15. Most clones expanded after primary vaccination were re-detected after the booster (almost 98% of CD4 and 80% to 90% of CD8), suggesting broad memory maintenance.

TCR cDNA was made using 5'RACE template switching, a step that added a universal primer site and unique molecular identifiers. Priming for cDNA synthesis came from both the TCR alpha and TCR beta constant segments. Libraries were amplified in two PCR steps, with sample barcodes and sequencing adapters added in the second step. Sequencing of the libraries was done on either Illumina HiSeq 2500 (2x100 bp) or NovaSeq (2x150 bp). As for the original processing: Demultiplexing of reads and collapsing into UMI consensus sequences were performed with MIGEC, and V(D)J alignment was carried out with MiXCR. Clonotypes responding to the vaccine were identified with edgeR on replicate PBMC samples, with the criteria of FDR below 0.01 and a log2 fold change above 5 up to day 15. Each bulk clonotype was labeled CD4 or CD8 based on which sequenced repertoire, CD4 or CD8, contained the clonotype at higher abundance. Clones were called with MiXCR by TCRdb after fastp trimmed the public reads at Q25, and only in-frame beta chains were retained. Duplicate CDR3 protein sequences are folded into a single record with the most common DNA and genes. The V and J calls reflect TCRdb's pipeline rather than the authors' work. Within this sample are under 700,000 distinct CDR3 sequences, with roughly 17% of them counted one time only. The top ten hold around 15% of the sample.

This TCR was sampled from a young man who received the YFV17D yellow fever vaccine. The chain is encoded by TRBV7-9 joined to TRBJ1-2; the central 9 bases match TRBD1. The sample was PBMCs, taken 5 to 6 days after the first yellow fever vaccination. The CDR3 protein sequence reads: CASSSSWTGAYGYTF. The nucleotides are TGTGCCAGCAGCTCATCTTGGACAGGGGCCTATGGCTACACCTTC.